The source of this TCR beta chain is a study of regulatory T cells in long-lasting Graves disease. The table lists this clonotype with a few counts. Time point in this sample: persistent/refractory GD, antithyroid drugs over 5 years with positive TRAb. Extracted RNA from PBMCs served as the source of the TCR library. The germline V gene encodes CDR1 LNHNV and CDR2 YYDKDF (reference sequence). Trimming stripped 0 bases from V and 10 bases from J, with 15 bases between. The CDR3 is 15 residues long. Through Arm-PCR of CDR3 regions and iRepertoire HTBI primers, TCR beta libraries were built. TCRdb reanalysed the multiplex PCR reads using MiXCR and keeps one entry per CDR3 protein. The sample yields a few hundred thousand distinct CDR3 sequences, roughly a quarter seen once.

This sequence joins TRBV15 and TRBJ1-4, with D possibly being TRBD1 (6 bases). This clonotype was sampled from a female donor with Graves disease. The specimen comprised peripheral blood mononuclear cells (PBMCs), sampled when the disease was refractory, from a patient treated with antithyroid drugs. CDR3: CATSRDLDSGGKLFF. CDR3 DNA sequence: TGTGCCACCAGCAGAGATTTGGACAGTGGGGGAAAACTGTTTTTT.